This T cell receptor beta chain was identified during a study of OX40 agonist ivuxolimab in advanced cancers. The study, taken as a whole, reports: The CD4+ and CD8+ T cells in the blood had expanded clonally by week 6 at 0.1 to 3.0 mg/kg.

The assay was immunoSEQ multiplex PCR, and TCRdb's table has in-frame clones only and misses some. The repertoire holds 68,000 or so clones, 91% seen once, with around 1% in the top ten. With regard to this clone: Its antigen is unidentified.

The trim removed 4 bases at V and 1 base at J, leaving 4 bases unmatched. The CDR3 loop spans 15 amino acids. Germline CDR1 is SGDLS and CDR2 is YYNGEE. The sequencing used CD4+ or CD8+ T cells sorted from blood, collected in a trial of the OX40 agonist ivuxolimab. V and J are TRBV9 and TRBJ2-2; 7 bases are shared with TRBD1. The source of this sequence is an adult with an advanced solid tumor such as melanoma, head and neck, liver or kidney cancer. The CDR3 nucleotides read TGTGCCAGCAGCCTCCGACAGGGGAACACCGGGGAGCTGTTTTTT. This codes for CASSLRQGNTGELFF.